The 24 T cell receptor beta chains given below trace back to one sample, sequenced in a study of early T cells in non-severe SARS-CoV-2 infection. Using its own MiXCR run on the 5' RACE reads, TCRdb lists one record per CDR3 protein. The top ten hold 7.3% of the sample, which has approximately 70,000 distinct CDR3 sequences, roughly 4.7% seen once. The sample here was whole blood, taken at baseline. All receptors derive from an adult who was a healthcare worker with PCR-confirmed SARS-CoV-2 infection or an uninfected control (not recorded which).

There are a few counts of this clonotype. The chain joins TRBV18 to TRBJ2-1, with TRBD1 matching over 7 bases. This CDR3 comprises 12 residues. J gave up 12 bases and V 5 bases, and 7 bases lay outside the gene matches. CDR1 is KGHSH, CDR2 LQKENI, per germline. The DNA of the CDR3 is TGTGCCAGCTCATACCGGGACAGAGTGCAGTTCTTC. It specifies CASSYRDRVQFF.

There are a few counts of this clonotype. This rearrangement joins TRBV28 to TRBJ2-7, with 9 bases matching TRBD2. Germline CDR1 and CDR2: MDHEN and SYDVKM. The CDR3 is 14 residues long. Trimming removed 3 bases from V and 3 bases from J; junction bases left unmatched: 3. CDR3 nucleotide sequence: TGTGCCAGCAGTTTTGCGGGAGGGCACTACGAGCAGTACTTC. Its translation is CASSFAGGHYEQYF.

This clonotype turned up a few times. The J gene is TRBJ1-5, the V gene TRBV30; the D gene is possibly TRBD1 (5 bases). V was clipped by 2 bases and J by 8 bases, with 16 bases between them. The germline V gene encodes CDR1 GTSNPN and CDR2 SVGIG (reference sequence). The CDR3 consists of 14 residues. CDR3 amino acids: CAWSLGRVREPQHF. In DNA, the CDR3 is TGTGCCTGGAGTTTGGGGCGCGTGAGGGAGCCCCAGCATTTT.

This clonotype was picked up many times. V usage is TRBV7-9 and J usage is TRBJ2-3; D gene unclear. Looked up from germline, CDR1 is SEHNR and CDR2 is FQNEAQ (reference sequence). CDR3 length: 15 amino acids. Trimming shortened V by 2 bases and J by 4 bases, and 13 bases separated the two germline ends. CDR3 DNA: TGTGCCAGCAGCTTACTAGTTGGTGATGCAGATACGCAGTATTTT. This gives the protein CASSLLVGDADTQYF.

The genes are TRBV2 and TRBJ2-7; TRBD2 agrees at 13 bases. This CDR3 contains 14 residues. The V gene's germline CDR1 is SNHLY and CDR2 FYNNEI. J gave up 5 bases and V 7 bases, and 5 bases lay outside the gene matches. The CDR3 nucleotides are TGTGCCAGCAAGGGACTAGCGGGAACAAACGAGCAGTACTTC. Translation gives CASKGLAGTNEQYF.

Many counts were recorded for this clonotype. This CDR3 is CASSPKPGGIAWEQYF. CDR3 sequence (DNA): TGTGCCAGCAGTCCCAAGCCTGGGGGTATCGCTTGGGAGCAGTACTTC. This chain links TRBV27 with TRBJ2-7, with D perhaps assigned TRBD1 or TRBD2 (5 bases each). Germline CDR1 reads MNHEY; CDR2 reads SMNVEV (reference sequence). This CDR3 is built from 16 residues. Deletions cut 5 bases from V and 7 bases from J, with 24 bases between.

This clonotype was observed many times. This chain links TRBV2 with TRBJ2-1; D might be TRBD1 (5 bases). CDR1 and CDR2 from the germline V gene are SNHLY and FYNNEI. CDR3 length: 14 amino acids. Between the trimmed V and J ends, which lost 7 bases and 7 bases, there was a span of 17 bases. The CDR3 nucleotides are TGTGCCAGCACTTTGGACACGACCAGAAATGAGCAGTTCTTC. This sequence encodes CASTLDTTRNEQFF.

The V call is TRBV5-1, the J call TRBJ2-1, with 15 bases matching TRBD2. The CDR3 totals 14 residues. Germline V CDR1 and CDR2: SGHRS, YFSETQ. After removal of 2 bases from V and 10 bases from J, the junction contained 1 base not matched to a gene. The CDR3 protein is CASSLGTSGREQFF. The CDR3 DNA is TGCGCCAGCAGCTTAGGGACTAGCGGGAGGGAGCAGTTCTTC.

This clonotype was observed many times. This rearrangement joins TRBV5-1 to TRBJ1-2; 7 bases map to TRBD1. The CDR3 has 16 residues. V lost 4 bases, J lost 2 bases, and 11 bases stayed unmatched. Germline V lookup: CDR1 SGHRS, CDR2 YFSETQ. CDR3 amino acids: CASSPGNRDRNYGYTF. In nucleotides, the CDR3 is TGCGCCAGCAGCCCGGGGAACCGGGACAGAAACTATGGCTACACCTTC.

This clonotype was observed at least ten times. The chain carries TRBV29-1 and TRBJ2-2; D perhaps matches TRBD2 (5 bases). Per germline, CDR1 SQVTM and CDR2 ANQGSEA. Trimming took 4 bases from V and 5 from J, leaving 11 bases between them. The CDR3 loop spans 13 amino acids. The DNA of the CDR3 is TGCAGCGTTGCCAGTGGAGGAACCGGGGAGCTGTTTTTT. It encodes CSVASGGTGELFF.

This clonotype showed up many times. This chain links TRBV13 with TRBJ1-3; the match to TRBD1 covers 8 bases. This CDR3 region has 20 residues. After removal of 5 bases from V and 1 base from J, the junction contained 19 bases not matched to a gene. CDR1 and CDR2 (germline): PRHDT, FYEKMQ (reference sequence). CDR3 in DNA: TGTGCCAGCAGCCCAAGGGGCTCAGGGGGCCCGTTTCTTTCTGGAAACACCATATATTTT. As protein: CASSPRGSGGPFLSGNTIYF.

The table lists this clonotype with a few counts. J is TRBJ2-7 and V is TRBV11-2, with 7 bases aligning to TRBD1. V dropped 2 bases and J dropped 3; count of bases not matched to a gene: 10. In germline, CDR1 is SGHAT, CDR2 FQNNGV. The CDR3 length is 16 residues. This CDR3 is CASSLLQGQQNYEQYF. The DNA of the CDR3 is TGTGCCAGCAGCTTACTCCAGGGACAGCAGAACTACGAGCAGTACTTC. Complete variable domain (other parts from reference TRBV11-2 and TRBJ2-7): EAGVAQSPRYKIIEKRQSVAFWCNPISGHATLYWYQQILGQGPKLLIQFQNNGVVDDSQLPKDRFSAERLKGVDSTLKIQPAKLEDSAVYLCASSLLQGQQNYEQYFGPGTRLTVT.

The chain joins TRBV6-2 or TRBV6-3 to TRBJ2-3; D is possibly TRBD1 (5 bases). Germline V gene lookup returns CDR1 MNHEY and CDR2 SVGEGT. The CDR3 has 15 amino acids. V gave up 3 bases and J gave up 0 bases, with 10 bases separating them. DNA of the CDR3: TGTGCCAGCAGTTATGTGCAGGGAAGCACAGATACGCAGTATTTT. Its protein is CASSYVQGSTDTQYF.

V is TRBV7-2 and J is TRBJ2-7; no clear D gene. Per germline, CDR1 SGHTA and CDR2 FQGNSA. The CDR3 consists of 14 residues. V lost 3 bases to trimming and J lost 0 bases, with 9 bases between them. The DNA for the CDR3 is TGTGCCAGCAGCTTGGCGAGCAGCTCCTACGAGCAGTACTTC. This encodes CASSLASSSYEQYF.

This clonotype was seen many times. The CDR3 here is CASSLGEASPQETQYF. The DNA of the CDR3 is TGTGCCAGCAGTTTGGGGGAGGCGTCCCCCCAAGAGACCCAGTACTTC. This chain connects TRBV28 to TRBJ2-5; a possible D gene is TRBD2 (6 bases). With 3 bases removed from V and 1 base from J, the gap between germline ends came to 15 bases. Germline CDR1 reads MDHEN; CDR2 reads SYDVKM. This CDR3 has 16 amino acids. The whole variable domain, remainder taken from reference TRBV28 and TRBJ2-5, is DVKVTQSSRYLVKRTGEKVFLECVQDMDHENMFWYRQDPGLGLRLIYFSYDVKMKEKGDIPEGYSVSREKKERFSLILESASTNQTSMYLCASSLGEASPQETQYFGPGTRLLVL.

This clonotype was picked up many times. The chain employs TRBV6-5 and TRBJ1-3, with D tentatively TRBD1 (6 bases). Germline CDR1 reads MNHEY; CDR2 reads SVGAGI. Trimming took 5 bases from V and 0 from J, leaving 11 bases between them. CDR3 length equals 15 residues. CDR3 in amino acids: CASSPDRSSGNTIYF. The CDR3 nucleotides are TGTGCCAGCAGTCCAGACAGGAGCTCTGGAAACACCATATATTTT.

This clonotype was observed a handful of times. The CDR3 is CASSSSGIRNQPQHF. DNA of the CDR3: TGTGCCAGCAGTTCCTCAGGAATTCGCAATCAGCCCCAGCATTTT. This chain links TRBV6-6 with TRBJ1-5; D remains ambiguous. The CDR3 has 15 residues. V lost 4 bases, J lost 2 bases, and 12 bases lay in between. Germline V lookup: CDR1 MNHNY, CDR2 SVGAGI (reference sequence).

This clonotype has ten or more counts. The rearrangement links TRBV6-4 to TRBJ1-5, with D maybe TRBD1 (5 bases). The germline gives CDR1 MRHNA, CDR2 SNTAGT. V was pared by 3 bases and J by 4 bases, with 13 bases between. This CDR3 region has 15 residues. The CDR3 loop is CASSEIWDQNQPQHF. CDR3 DNA: TGTGCCAGCAGTGAAATTTGGGACCAGAATCAGCCCCAGCATTTT.

This clonotype was seen ten or more times. This chain connects TRBV19 to TRBJ2-5; D gene ambiguous. Trimming shortened V by 7 bases and J by 7 bases, and 16 bases separated the two germline ends. Germline-derived CDR1 and CDR2 are LNHDA and SQIVND (reference sequence). CDR3 length: 13 residues. CDR3 DNA: TGTGCCAGTACCCCGGCAGAGACGGGGACCCAGTACTTC. Protein sequence: CASTPAETGTQYF.

The sample holds many counts of this clonotype. The chain links TRBV7-3 to TRBJ1-1; 12 bases align to TRBD1. The CDR3 has 16 residues. The J segment lost 4 bases and the V segment lost 3 bases, leaving 6 bases of the junction unmatched. Germline-derived CDR1 and CDR2 are SGHTA and FQGTGA. CDR3 region: CASSFRDRGPGTEAFF. DNA for the CDR3: TGTGCCAGCAGCTTCCGGGACAGGGGGCCGGGCACTGAAGCTTTCTTT.

A few counts support this clonotype. This chain uses TRBV2 with TRBJ2-2, with a possible D match to TRBD1 (6 bases). Trimming removed 7 bases at V and 2 bases at J, with 14 bases between. Germline CDR1 reads SNHLY; CDR2 reads FYNNEI. This CDR3 region has 15 residues. The CDR3 loop is CASIRTASNTGELFF. The CDR3 DNA reads TGTGCCAGCATAAGGACAGCGTCTAACACCGGGGAGCTGTTTTTT.

The table lists this clonotype with many counts. V is TRBV12-3 or TRBV12-4 and J is TRBJ1-2; TRBD1 matches at 8 bases. There are 13 residues in the CDR3. Losses at the gene ends were 6 bases for V and 5 bases for J; bases not matched to a gene: 5. The CDR3 loop reads CASSPDRGYGYTF. The CDR3 region has the DNA TGTGCCAGCAGCCCCGACAGGGGTTATGGCTACACCTTC.

This clonotype was detected ten times or more. The chain uses TRBV19 and TRBJ2-1; 9 bases align to TRBD2. The germline V gene has CDR1 LNHDA and CDR2 SQIVND (reference sequence). The trim removed 9 bases at V and 12 bases at J, leaving 15 bases unmatched. This CDR3 has 14 amino acids. The CDR3: CASAGTSRGIAQFF. The CDR3 region has the DNA TGTGCCAGCGCCGGGACTAGCAGGGGGATTGCGCAGTTCTTC.

This clonotype came up many times. This chain joins TRBV20-1 and TRBJ1-4, with D maybe TRBD1 (5 bases). V shed 0 bases and J shed 0 bases, with 20 bases lying between them. The germline CDR1 and CDR2 sequences are DFQATT and SNEGSKA (reference sequence). The length of the CDR3 is 19 residues. CDR3 loop: CSARDLRGRSPATNEKLFF. As DNA, the CDR3 is TGCAGTGCTAGAGACCTTCGGGGACGTAGCCCTGCAACTAATGAAAAACTGTTTTTT.